This T cell receptor (beta chain) was identified during a study of T cell clones after liver transplantation. On the study more broadly: Three of eight recipients were HCV-positive; others had non-autoimmune, non-viral indications. Blood was drawn pre-transplant, before withdrawal, and after full or failed withdrawal. The study's findings and limits: A significant post-transplant drop in circulating graft-donor-reactive CD4 TCRbeta sequences occurred in most of the 8 subjects.

Comment on this clone: Its antigen is not known.

Thawed unstimulated PBMCs were FACS-sorted by CD3, CD4 and CD8 into two populations. Looked up from germline, CDR1 is SNHLY and CDR2 is FYNNEI. This CDR3 is built from 18 residues. V lost 4 bases, J lost 6 bases, and 15 bases stayed unmatched. Sequencing used immunoSEQ multiplex PCR; TCRdb keeps in-frame clones, though not all of them. The sample has some 70,000 clones, 80% seen once; the top ten hold approximately 0.6%. This clonotype originated in a human donor who received a liver transplant. The gene calls are TRBV2 and TRBJ2-7; 13 nucleotides agree with TRBD2. Sequences were derived from CD4+ T cells from blood, sampled before liver transplant. The CDR3 here is CASSGTSGSLKRFGEQYF. The CDR3 coding sequence is TGTGCCAGCAGTGGGACTAGCGGGAGTTTAAAGCGATTTGGCGAGCAGTACTTC.